These 17 T cell receptor beta chains were sequenced from one sample in a study of blood T cell repertoires in COVID-19. Profiling relied on immunoSEQ multiplex PCR, and the TCRdb table lists in-frame clones only, not all of them. The sample has approximately 200,000 clones; 84% are singletons. The specimen sequenced was peripheral blood. The receptors shown here come from a woman aged 55-70 years who had recovered from COVID-19.

This chain links TRBV5-6 with TRBJ2-7; D possibly corresponds to TRBD2 (6 bases). Germline V lookup: CDR1 SGHDT, CDR2 YYEEEE. CDR3 size: 16 residues. V shed 4 bases and J shed 1 base, with 18 bases lying between them. In DNA, the CDR3 is TGTGCCAGCAGCACACTCCGGGAGCGGAAATCCTACGAGCAGTACTTC. Protein: CASSTLRERKSYEQYF.

This clone occurred once. The V and J genes are TRBV19 and TRBJ2-7, with TRBD1 identical over 8 bases. J gave up 9 bases and V 0 bases, and 13 bases lay outside the gene matches. CDR1 is LNHDA, CDR2 SQIVND, per germline (reference sequence). This CDR3 region has 16 residues. CDR3 amino acids: CASSIDLRQGLNGQYF. The CDR3, as DNA: TGTGCCAGTAGTATAGATCTGAGACAGGGGCTGAATGGGCAGTACTTC.

V gene TRBV11-3 combines with J gene TRBJ2-7, with unresolved D. Germline CDR1 reads SGHNT; CDR2 reads YENEEA. Trimming left V 5 bases short and J 1 base short, with 12 bases between. This CDR3 comprises 14 residues. The CDR3 sequence is CASSPRSTSYEQYF. DNA of the CDR3: TGTGCCAGCAGCCCGCGGTCTACATCCTACGAGCAGTACTTC.

For the CDR3, the DNA is TGTGCCAGCAGCCGGGGACAGGGATGGACAGATACGCAGTATTTT. Translated: CASSRGQGWTDTQYF. V and J are TRBV7-6 and TRBJ2-3, with TRBD1 identical over 9 bases. The CDR3 runs 15 residues. The V segment lost 5 bases and the J segment 3 bases; nucleotides outside the gene matches: 6. Germline-derived CDR1 and CDR2 are SGHVS and FNYEAQ. The entire variable domain, with the rest obtained from reference TRBV7-6 and TRBJ2-3, is as follows: GAGVSQSPRYKVTKRGQDVALRCDPISGHVSLYWYRQALGQGPEFLTYFNYEAQQDKSGLPNDRFSAERPEGSISTLTIQRTEQRDSAMYRCASSRGQGWTDTQYFGPGTRLTVL.

The chain is built from TRBV9 and TRBJ2-1, with 10 nucleotides matching TRBD2. Trimming at V came to 3 bases and at J to 8 bases, leaving 11 bases not matched to a gene. The CDR3 length is 16 residues. CDR1 SGDLS and CDR2 YYNGEE come from the germline V gene. DNA of the CDR3: TGTGCCAGCAGCGCCCTGTCGGCTAGCGGGGGCCATGAGCAGTTCTTC. The encoded protein is CASSALSASGGHEQFF. The full variable domain, in which reference TRBV9 and TRBJ2-1 provide the parts outside the CDR3, is DSGVTQTPKHLITATGQRVTLRCSPRSGDLSVYWYQQSLDQGLQFLIQYYNGEERAKGNILERFSAQQFPDLHSELNLSSLELGDSALYFCASSALSASGGHEQFFGPGTRLTVL.

The J gene is TRBJ2-7, the V gene TRBV15; TRBD2 matches 16 bases. This CDR3 comprises 22 residues. V shed 0 bases, J shed 3 bases, and the junction held 17 bases outside the gene matches. Germline CDR1 reads LNHNV; CDR2 reads YYDKDF (reference sequence). The chain's CDR3 is CATSRDKMGSGLAGGYRYEQYF. The DNA of the CDR3 is TGTGCCACCAGCAGAGATAAGATGGGTTCGGGACTAGCGGGGGGGTATCGCTACGAGCAGTACTTC.

The rearrangement uses TRBV18 and TRBJ2-3; a possible D gene is TRBD2 (6 bases). V gave up 3 bases and J gave up 4 bases, with 11 bases separating them. This CDR3 contains 14 residues. The germline CDR1 and CDR2 sequences are KGHSH and LQKENI. CDR3 sequence reads: CASSPSGEADTQYF. In DNA, the CDR3 is TGTGCCAGCTCACCTTCCGGGGAGGCAGATACGCAGTATTTT.

CDR3 sequence (DNA): TGCAGTGCTAGTCAGGATAGCAATCAGCCCCAGCATTTT. Encoded protein: CSASQDSNQPQHF. This chain uses TRBV20-1 with TRBJ1-5; D remains ambiguous. V was cut by 3 bases and J by 0 bases, with 6 bases left in between. CDR3 length: 13 residues. Per germline, CDR1 DFQATT and CDR2 SNEGSKA (reference sequence).

The chain employs TRBV9 and TRBJ2-5; TRBD2 might be the D (7 bases). The ends were cut back, 3 bases at V and 3 bases at J, with 12 bases in the middle. CDR1 SGDLS and CDR2 YYNGEE come from the germline V gene. This CDR3 contains 14 residues. The CDR3 DNA is TGTGCCAGCAGCGCCGGGGGGCGGAAAGAGACCCAGTACTTC. Translating gives CASSAGGRKETQYF. The complete variable domain, with remaining parts taken from reference TRBV9 and TRBJ2-5, reads DSGVTQTPKHLITATGQRVTLRCSPRSGDLSVYWYQQSLDQGLQFLIQYYNGEERAKGNILERFSAQQFPDLHSELNLSSLELGDSALYFCASSAGGRKETQYFGPGTRLLVL.

This chain joins TRBV11-3 and TRBJ2-1; possibly TRBD1 for D (6 bases). The CDR3 is 12 residues long. Germline-derived CDR1 and CDR2 are SGHNT and YENEEA. V was trimmed by 5 bases and J by 9 bases, leaving 11 bases between them. CDR3 sequence: CASSLDRFEQFF. In DNA form, the CDR3 reads TGTGCCAGCAGCCTTGACAGGTTTGAGCAGTTCTTC.

This rearrangement joins TRBV7-2 to TRBJ1-2; tentatively, D is TRBD1 (5 bases). Germline CDR1 SGHTA, CDR2 FQGNSA. This CDR3 is 14 amino acids long. The V gene lost 1 base and the J gene lost 2 bases, with 8 bases spanning the gap. The CDR3 loop is CASSLVAGNYGYTF. CDR3 coding DNA: TGTGCCAGCAGCTTAGTGGCAGGGAACTATGGCTACACCTTC.

The genes are TRBV6-5 and TRBJ1-2; perhaps TRBD1 as D (5 bases). V shed 6 bases and J shed 4 bases, with 18 bases lying between them. Germline-derived CDR1 and CDR2 are MNHEY and SVGAGI. The CDR3 consists of 15 residues. CDR3 bases: TGTGCCAGCAGCTACATCGGGGGGTCCATCTATGGCTACACCTTC. Amino acids: CASSYIGGSIYGYTF.

This chain connects TRBV7-9 to TRBJ1-1; D is ambiguous. The length of the CDR3 is 15 residues. V was pared by 5 bases and J by 1 base, with 14 bases between. The V gene's germline CDR1 is SEHNR and CDR2 FQNEAQ (reference sequence). The CDR3: CASSPPLGGNTEAFF. The CDR3 DNA is TGTGCCAGCAGCCCCCCTTTAGGAGGGAACACTGAAGCTTTCTTT.

This rearrangement joins TRBV30 to TRBJ2-5, with TRBD2 matching over 7 bases. The germline gives CDR1 GTSNPN, CDR2 SVGIG (reference sequence). This CDR3 comprises 15 residues. The trim removed 3 bases at V and 2 bases at J, leaving 9 bases unmatched. DNA of the CDR3: TGTGCCTGGAGGGAGCGCGGGGGTTCACAAGAGACCCAGTACTTC. It specifies CAWRERGGSQETQYF.

V gene TRBV5-1 combines with J gene TRBJ1-2; 7 bases align to TRBD1. CDR1 is SGHRS, CDR2 YFSETQ, per germline. The CDR3 has 17 amino acids. The J segment lost 4 bases and the V segment lost 4 bases, leaving 16 bases of the junction unmatched. CDR3: CASSPGRGTESVYGYTF. CDR3 DNA: TGCGCCAGCAGCCCAGGAAGGGGGACAGAGTCAGTCTATGGCTACACCTTC.

The genes are TRBV5-1 and TRBJ1-2; 7 nucleotides align to TRBD1. The junction had 7 bases not matched to a gene; V was cut back by 2 bases and J by 0 bases. CDR3 size: 16 residues. In germline, CDR1 is SGHRS, CDR2 YFSETQ. CDR3 coding DNA: TGCGCCAGCAGCTTTGATAGGGGGCAGGCTAACTATGGCTACACCTTC. Its protein is CASSFDRGQANYGYTF.

CDR3 sequence: CASSDYRGRAFF. The CDR3, as DNA: TGTGCCAGCAGTGATTACAGGGGGCGAGCTTTCTTT. The V call is TRBV25-1, the J call TRBJ1-1; 9 bases line up with TRBD1. The ends lost 3 bases at V and 10 bases at J; junction bases unmatched: 3. This CDR3 spans 12 amino acids. Germline loops: CDR1 MGHDK, CDR2 SYGVNS.